The next 24 T cell receptor beta chains were all read from a single sample in a study of radiation and T cells in renal cell carcinoma. This sample's time point: blood 4 weeks post-SBRT, at nephrectomy. As to treatment: 15 Gy SBRT to primary tumor, nephrectomy 4 weeks later. Sequenced by immunoSEQ multiplex PCR; TCRdb stores in-frame clones only, minus some. Of 130,000 to 150,000 clones detected, 80% to 90% appear once; the ten largest clones hold 17%. The sequenced sample was blood, obtained from a patient whose treatment included radiotherapy and nephrectomy. The source of these receptors is a woman aged 50 to 65 with renal cell carcinoma.

This chain connects TRBV7-2 to TRBJ1-2, with 8 positions matching TRBD1. Germline V gives CDR1 SGHTA, CDR2 FQGNSA. This CDR3 is built from 14 residues. The ends lost 2 bases at V and 5 bases at J; junction bases unmatched: 4. DNA for the CDR3: TGTGCCAGCAGCTTACAGGGGGCGCAATATGGCTACACCTTC. The encoded protein is CASSLQGAQYGYTF.

The rearrangement links TRBV15 to TRBJ1-4; D uncertain. The CDR3 sequence is 15 residues long. Germline V gives CDR1 LNHNV, CDR2 YYDKDF (reference sequence). V was trimmed by 0 bases and J by 4 bases, leaving 9 bases between them. This CDR3 is CATSRDLGSNEKLFF. As DNA, the CDR3 is TGTGCCACCAGCAGAGATCTCGGCAGTAATGAAAAACTGTTTTTT. Based on the CDR3 plus reference TRBV15 and TRBJ1-4, the full variable domain is DAMVIQNPRYQVTQFGKPVTLSCSQTLNHNVMYWYQQKSSQAPKLLFHYYDKDFNNEADTPDNFQSRRPNTSFCFLDIRSPGLGDTAMYLCATSRDLGSNEKLFFGSGTQLSVL.

This clone was found a few times. V is TRBV5-1 and J is TRBJ1-1; D gene uncertain. This CDR3 is 13 amino acids long. Germline CDR1 SGHRS, CDR2 YFSETQ. V lost 3 bases and J 0 bases, leaving 6 bases between the germline ends. The CDR3: CASSSSMNTEAFF. In DNA form, the CDR3 reads TGCGCCAGCAGCTCTTCGATGAACACTGAAGCTTTCTTT.

The chain combines TRBV6-1 with TRBJ2-3; 15 nucleotides agree with TRBD2. Germline values: CDR1 MNHNS, CDR2 SASEGT. The CDR3 covers 17 residues. V lost 4 bases and J lost 4; bases outside the gene matches: 6. CDR3 nucleotide sequence: TGTGCCAGCAGTGTTCCGGGACTAGCGGGAGGAGCAGATACGCAGTATTTT. Protein: CASSVPGLAGGADTQYF.

The chain recombines TRBV5-1 with TRBJ2-5; TRBD2 matches at 11 bases. The germline CDR1 and CDR2 sequences are SGHRS and YFSETQ. The CDR3 has 16 residues. Germline trimming cut 4 bases from V and 3 bases from J; bases unmatched to any gene: 8. The CDR3 is CASSLLAGGLKETQYF. CDR3 DNA sequence: TGCGCCAGCAGCCTATTAGCGGGGGGGCTCAAAGAGACCCAGTACTTC.

This chain uses TRBV2 with TRBJ2-1; tentative D call: TRBD2 (6 bases). The CDR3 sequence is 15 residues long. Germline V lookup: CDR1 SNHLY, CDR2 FYNNEI. V lost 1 base and J lost 0, with 7 bases in between. CDR3 in DNA: TGTGCCAGCAGTGAAGACGGGAGCTCCTACAATGAGCAGTTCTTC. This translates into CASSEDGSSYNEQFF.

The CDR3 nucleotides are TGTGCCAGCAGTACCCCCGGGACAGGGGATGGCTACACCTTC. It encodes CASSTPGTGDGYTF. The V and J genes are TRBV27 and TRBJ1-2; 10 nucleotides align to TRBD1. The J segment lost 6 bases and the V segment lost 5 bases, leaving 6 bases of the junction unmatched. There are 14 residues in the CDR3. Germline values: CDR1 MNHEY, CDR2 SMNVEV (reference sequence).

The V and J genes are TRBV7-2 and TRBJ2-7; D might be TRBD2 (6 bases). This CDR3 is built from 13 residues. V was cut by 5 bases and J by 6 bases, with 14 bases left in between. CDR1 and CDR2 from the germline V gene are SGHTA and FQGNSA. CDR3 in amino acids: CASSPGASVEQYF. Written as DNA, the CDR3 is TGTGCCAGCAGCCCCGGGGCTAGCGTCGAGCAGTACTTC.

The chain links TRBV27 to TRBJ1-5; D remains ambiguous. The CDR3 is 12 amino acids. CDR1 is MNHEY, CDR2 SMNVEV, per germline (reference sequence). Trimming took off 4 bases at V and 4 bases at J, with 5 bases between the two ends. This CDR3 reads CASSSINQPQHF. Written as DNA, the CDR3 is TGTGCCAGCAGTTCGATTAATCAGCCCCAGCATTTT.

The rearrangement links TRBV14 to TRBJ2-7; no clear D gene. This CDR3 is 12 amino acids long. Trimming took off 4 bases at V and 7 bases at J, with 11 bases between the two ends. Germline CDR1 reads SGHDN; CDR2 reads FVKESK. In DNA form, the CDR3 reads TGTGCCAGCAGCCCACCTGAAGGGGAGCAGTACTTC. This encodes CASSPPEGEQYF.

The chain carries TRBV9 and TRBJ2-7; D is tentatively TRBD1 or TRBD2 (5 bases each). The CDR3 extends over 15 amino acids. The ends were cut back, 0 bases at V and 7 bases at J, with 17 bases in the middle. The germline V gene has CDR1 SGDLS and CDR2 YYNGEE. CDR3 loop: CASSVEGTTTGEQYF. In DNA, the CDR3 is TGTGCCAGCAGCGTAGAAGGGACCACCACCGGGGAGCAGTACTTC.

This chain links TRBV7-2 with TRBJ1-2; possibly TRBD1 for D (5 bases). This CDR3 has 14 residues. V lost 3 bases to trimming and J lost 2 bases, with 10 bases between them. Germline CDR1 reads SGHTA; CDR2 reads FQGNSA. The CDR3 here is CASSFARVNYGYTF. In DNA, the CDR3 is TGTGCCAGCAGCTTCGCCAGGGTAAACTATGGCTACACCTTC.

The V and J genes are TRBV11-2 and TRBJ1-1; D call uncertain. CDR1 and CDR2 (germline): SGHAT, FQNNGV. The CDR3 has 14 residues. V dropped 5 bases and J dropped 0 bases, with 10 bases sitting between them. CDR3: CASSIERMNTEAFF. As DNA, the CDR3 is TGTGCCAGCAGCATCGAGAGGATGAACACTGAAGCTTTCTTT.

The genes are TRBV27 and TRBJ1-1, with 8 bases lining up with TRBD1. CDR3 length equals 14 residues. Germline V lookup: CDR1 MNHEY, CDR2 SMNVEV (reference sequence). V lost 6 bases, J lost 4 bases, and 7 bases stayed unmatched. CDR3 residues: CASRLQGASTEAFF. CDR3 bases: TGTGCCAGCAGACTCCAGGGGGCGAGCACTGAAGCTTTCTTT.

This clone was observed once. J is TRBJ2-1 and V is TRBV7-2, with 8 bases lining up with TRBD1. The CDR3 is 15 amino acids. With V trimmed by 1 base and J by 4 bases, 3 bases remained unmatched. Per germline, CDR1 SGHTA and CDR2 FQGNSA. CDR3 bases: TGTGCCAGCAGCTTAGGGGACAGGAATTACAATGAGCAGTTCTTC. It is translated as CASSLGDRNYNEQFF.

The table lists this clone with a few counts. The chain uses TRBV7-2 and TRBJ2-7; 8 bases are a match to TRBD2. Germline V gene sequence: CDR1 SGHTA, CDR2 FQGNSA. This CDR3 has 16 amino acids. V shed 5 bases and J 6 bases; nucleotides not matched to a gene: 15. CDR3 in DNA: TGTGCCAGCAGCCCTATGGTGCGGGGGGCCGCCCCCGAGCAGTACTTC. It yields the protein CASSPMVRGAAPEQYF.

The rearrangement joins TRBV9 to TRBJ2-3; 10 bases map to TRBD2. V shed 1 base and J 4 bases; nucleotides not matched to a gene: 3. Germline values: CDR1 SGDLS, CDR2 YYNGEE. The CDR3 runs 15 residues. CDR3: CASSVSGRVSDTQYF. Here the CDR3 DNA reads TGTGCCAGCAGCGTAAGCGGGAGGGTCTCAGATACGCAGTATTTT.

The J gene is TRBJ2-5, the V gene TRBV7-2, with D hard to call. Germline V lookup: CDR1 SGHTA, CDR2 FQGNSA. The V gene lost 3 bases and the J gene lost 2 bases, with 7 bases spanning the gap. This CDR3 region has 13 residues. The CDR3 loop reads CASSFAEQETQYF. The CDR3 DNA reads as TGTGCCAGCAGCTTCGCGGAGCAAGAGACCCAGTACTTC.

The J gene is TRBJ2-4, the V gene TRBV27, with unresolved D. The V gene's germline CDR1 is MNHEY and CDR2 SMNVEV (reference sequence). The CDR3 covers 14 residues. V lost 5 bases to trimming and J lost 0 bases, with 8 bases between them. CDR3 region: CASSPRIAKNIQYF. DNA of the CDR3: TGTGCCAGCAGTCCGAGGATAGCCAAAAACATTCAGTACTTC.

This sequence joins TRBV7-2 and TRBJ2-2; TRBD2 agrees at 13 bases. Losses at the gene ends were 4 bases for V and 5 bases for J; bases not matched to a gene: 4. Germline loops: CDR1 SGHTA, CDR2 FQGNSA. The CDR3 runs 16 residues. The CDR3, as DNA: TGTGCCAGCAGCTCGGGACTAGCGGGAAGTACCGGGGAGCTGTTTTTT. Translated, it gives CASSSGLAGSTGELFF.

This clone was seen many times. V is TRBV28 and J is TRBJ1-1; D might be TRBD1 (6 bases). Germline CDR1 reads MDHEN; CDR2 reads SYDVKM. V gave up 10 bases and J gave up 11 bases, with 26 bases separating them. This CDR3 spans 14 amino acids. The CDR3 region has the DNA TGTGCCACTACTCCCTACGGGACAAGGGAGTGGGCTTTCTTT. It yields the protein CATTPYGTREWAFF.

This chain joins TRBV7-2 and TRBJ2-5; D might be TRBD1 or TRBD2, each matching 6 bases. This CDR3 region has 15 residues. Germline assignment: CDR1 SGHTA and CDR2 FQGNSA. The V end lost 1 base, the J end lost 4 bases, and 13 bases lay between the germline ends. CDR3 bases: TGTGCCAGCAGCTTAGGGGGGGCCCCTAGAGAGACCCAGTACTTC. It yields the protein CASSLGGAPRETQYF.

The CDR3 DNA is TGCGCCAGCAGCCTAAGGACAGGGGCCTCTGGAAACACCATATATTTT. This codes for CASSLRTGASGNTIYF. The chain carries TRBV5-1 and TRBJ1-3; 9 positions agree with TRBD1. There are 16 residues in the CDR3. Trimming removed 4 bases from V and 0 bases from J; junction bases left unmatched: 5. Germline CDR1 and CDR2: SGHRS and YFSETQ.

This rearrangement joins TRBV7-9 to TRBJ2-2; 14 bases fit TRBD2. The CDR3 is 16 amino acids. The trim removed 8 bases at V and 3 bases at J, leaving 5 bases unmatched. CDR1 and CDR2 from the germline V gene are SEHNR and FQNEAQ (reference sequence). CDR3 loop: CASPTSGRGDTGELFF. The CDR3 coding sequence is TGTGCCAGCCCGACTAGCGGGAGGGGCGACACCGGGGAGCTGTTTTTT.